This T cell receptor (beta chain) comes out of a study of type 1 regulatory T cells. Study-wide background: An in vitro protocol generated T-allo10, a Tr1-enriched, alloantigen-specific CD4 T cell product. Whole-study findings and limits: Tr1 cells had a more restricted TCR repertoire than non-Tr1 cells.

TCRdb reanalysed the reads using MiXCR and keeps one entry per CDR3 protein. The data contain more than 60,000 distinct CDR3 sequences, approximately 47% of them singletons. The CDR3 length is 13 residues. V lost 5 bases to trimming and J lost 6 bases, with 14 bases between them. The germline gives CDR1 DFQATT, CDR2 SNEGSKA (reference sequence). Details on this clonotype: Its antigen is unknown.

This TCR was recovered from a human donor in good health. The rearrangement joins TRBV20-1 to TRBJ1-5; D not resolved. The sequencing input was cultured non-Tr1 T cells, either the whole culture or a sorted T cell fraction (not recorded which). The CDR3 nucleotides are TGCAGTGCTCCGCGGGGATTGGGTCAGCCCCAGCATTTT. This translates into CSAPRGLGQPQHF.